This T cell receptor beta chain was captured by sequencing in a study of OX40 agonist ivuxolimab in advanced cancers. In terms of the full investigation: Ivuxolimab, which targeted the costimulatory receptor OX40 (CD134), was an agonistic, fully human IgG2 monoclonal antibody. Intravenous ivuxolimab was administered to patients every 2 weeks at six dose levels: 0.01, 0.1, 0.3, 1.5, 3 and 10 mg/kg. Among the roughly 52 dose-escalation patients, some 20 had hepatocellular carcinoma, about 15 melanoma, 9 renal cell carcinoma and 9 head and neck cancer. The dose-escalation cohort was about 83% male with a mean age of about 58 years, ranging from 23 to 79. Patients were allowed to have had prior anti-PD-1, anti-PD-L1 or anti-CTLA-4 therapy, and approximately 40% of the dose-escalation patients had previously received checkpoint inhibitors. Partial responses occurred in three dose-escalation patients, of whom one had hepatocellular carcinoma and two had cutaneous melanoma. Peripheral TCRbeta sequencing aimed to test whether ivuxolimab altered TCR sequence diversity and caused clonal T-cell expansion. The monotherapy dose-escalation portion (N ≈ 55 patients) of the phase I ivuxolimab trial is reported in the paper.

The trial excluded patients who had a history of autoimmune disease or were on systemic immunosuppression. In every dose cohort, peripheral blood was drawn for TCR sequencing at baseline, cycle 4 day 1, and cycle 7 day 1. Samples were obtained from an open-label, multicenter, first-in-human phase I dose-escalation trial of ivuxolimab. Adults with locally advanced or metastatic head and neck squamous cell, hepatocellular, melanoma or renal cell carcinoma were enrolled in the trial. Before TCR sequencing, CD4+ T cells and CD8+ T cells from peripheral blood were sorted into separate populations. Genomic DNA was isolated from the sorted cells so that the TCRbeta CDR3 region could be sequenced. TCRbeta CDR3 regions were sequenced using the immunoSEQ Assay. In its TCRdb copy, this immuneACCESS table keeps in-frame sequences only and misses some clones. Where compared with another copy, unresolved V genes explain less than half of these, and the others have no known cause. In all, the sample holds tens of thousands of clones, and 65% to 85% of those were seen once. The biggest ten clones account for roughly 22% of the sample.

There are 10 amino acids in the CDR3, from cysteine to phenylalanine inclusive. Here the CDR3 DNA is all that survives: 30 bases in frame from base 1. V lost 8 bases and J lost 7 bases; the stretch between them is 8 bases long. The germline V gene (reference sequence) yields SEHNR for CDR1 and FQNEAQ for CDR2. Turning to this clone: Its antigen specificity is not known. No base-level quality is on record; no much larger clone is a single base apart.

Broad study findings and their caveats: The antigen specificity of the peripheral T cells that underwent clonal expansion was not determined. Clonal expansion of both CD4+ and CD8+ blood T cells was observed from baseline to week 6 at doses 0.1 to 3.0 mg/kg. In partial responders in the 0.1-3.0 mg/kg groups, normalized peripheral clonal expansion was found to be among the lowest, especially among CD8+ T cells. After ivuxolimab, CD8+ T cells had more expanded clones than CD4+ T cells on average. Low levels of normalized T-cell clonal expansion were also shown by some nonresponding patients.

The material sequenced was CD4+ or CD8+ T cells sorted from blood, taken in a trial of the OX40 agonist ivuxolimab. This chain joins TRBV7-9 to TRBJ1-1; the D gene is not confidently resolved. The receptor was isolated from an adult with an advanced solid tumor such as melanoma, head and neck, liver or kidney cancer. At the DNA level, the sequence is TGTGCCAGCTTGGGGTATGAAGCTTTCTTT. Its protein is CASLGYEAFF.